A selection of T cell receptor beta chains follows, all from one sample in a study of CDR3 diversity in severe acne. TCRdb analysed the PCR reads with MiXCR anew, one entry per CDR3 protein. The repertoire has approximately 84,000 distinct CDR3 sequences, 45% to 60% of them found once; the top ten carry more than 13%. The sample consisted of blood. These receptors were obtained from a male donor in good health, without acne. CDR3s include the opening cysteine and the closing phenylalanine or tryptophan. The order of the fields is D gene, J gene, V gene, clone size, CDR3 DNA, CDR3 protein. D genes are given only for firm matches. Some rows mark clone size as missing; the rest say once, few, many or name a class of expanded clone.

TRBD1	TRBJ1-1	TRBV19	.	TGTGCCAGTAGTCCTCGACAGGGATTGAACACTGAAGCTTTCTTT	CASSPRQGLNTEAFF
.	TRBJ2-7	TRBV29-1	.	TGCAGCGTTGGGGGGGTTTACGAGCAGTACTTC	CSVGGVYEQYF
.	TRBJ2-6	TRBV12-3/TRBV12-4	many	TGTGCCAGCAGCGGCAGGACCTCTGGGGCCAACGTCCTGACTTTC	CASSGRTSGANVLTF
TRBD1	TRBJ1-2	TRBV9	few	TGTGCCAGCAGAGGAGGGGGCTTGAACTATGGCTACACCTTC	CASRGGGLNYGYTF
TRBD1	TRBJ2-7	TRBV28	once	TGTGCCATTGCGGACAGGGACGTGGACGAGCAGTACTTC	CAIADRDVDEQYF
TRBD2	TRBJ2-5	TRBV7-3	few	TGTGCCAGCAGCTCGACTAGCGGGGGGGCCCGGGAGACCCAGTACTTC	CASSSTSGGARETQYF
.	TRBJ2-2	TRBV27	.	TGTGCCAGCAGTTTTTCCTTTGGTGGGACCGGGGAGCTGTTTTTT	CASSFSFGGTGELFF
TRBD1	TRBJ2-2	TRBV7-9	few	TGTGCCAGCAGGACAACAGGGGGCACCGGGGAGCTGTTTTTT	CASRTTGGTGELFF
TRBD2	TRBJ2-5	TRBV2	.	TGTGCCAGCAGCCCGAGCGGGAGGTACCAAGAGACCCAGTACTTC	CASSPSGRYQETQYF
.	TRBJ1-2	TRBV2	.	TGTGCCAGCGTCGAGGGACTGGTAACCCAGGGGTATGGCTACACCTTC	CASVEGLVTQGYGYTF
.	TRBJ2-6	TRBV6-1	many	TGTGCCAGCAGTGAGAAGACCTCTGGGGCCAACGTCCTGACTTTC	CASSEKTSGANVLTF
.	TRBJ1-2	TRBV18	.	TGTGCCAGCTCACCATCGGGGACTATTACCATTCCCAACTATGGCTACACCTTC	CASSPSGTITIPNYGYTF
.	TRBJ2-7	TRBV20-1	many	TGCAGTGCTAGAGATAGAGTTGGGGTTAGCCGGGACCTGCCCTACGAGCAGTACTTC	CSARDRVGVSRDLPYEQYF
TRBD1	TRBJ1-2	TRBV11-3	.	TGTGCCAGCAGCTTAGTTCGACAGGGGAGAGGTGCTAACTATGGCTACACCTTC	CASSLVRQGRGANYGYTF
.	TRBJ1-4	TRBV5-1	once	TGCGCCAGCAGCTTGACCCAGGGAGCTAATGAAAAACTGTTTTTT	CASSLTQGANEKLFF
TRBD1	TRBJ2-1	TRBV4-1	many	TGCGCCAGCAGTCTAGGACAGGGGGCTTACAATGAGCAGTTCTTC	CASSLGQGAYNEQFF
TRBD2	TRBJ2-7	TRBV6-6	few	TGTGCCAGCACCCCGGGAAGCGGGAGTTCCGAGCAGTACTTC	CASTPGSGSSEQYF
TRBD2	TRBJ2-7	TRBV2	few	TGTGCCAACCAGGCAGCTAGCGGGACGTACGAGCAGTACTTC	CANQAASGTYEQYF
.	TRBJ2-7	TRBV10-3	.	TGTGCCATCAGTCCAGGGGCCGAGCAGTACTTC	CAISPGAEQYF
.	TRBJ1-2	TRBV19	once	TGTGCAAAAAAACATGGGGGCACATATGGCTACACCTTC	CAKKHGGTYGYTF
TRBD2	TRBJ2-1	TRBV7-8	many	TGTGCCAGCAGCACGACTAGCGGGGCAGACAATGAGCAGTTCTTC	CASSTTSGADNEQFF
TRBD2	TRBJ2-1	TRBV3-1	.	TGTGCCAGCAGCCCCTCTAGCGGGGGGGCGGGTGAGCAGTTCTTC	CASSPSSGGAGEQFF
.	TRBJ1-3	TRBV20-1	.	TGCAGTGCGGGGACTAGAAACACCATATATTTT	CSAGTRNTIYF
.	TRBJ1-5	TRBV20-1	.	TGCAGTGCTAGAGATGGGGCCAGGGACGGTTATCAGCCCCAGCATTTT	CSARDGARDGYQPQHF
TRBD2	TRBJ2-7	TRBV20-1	.	TGCAGTGCTCGCCCCAGCGGGGCCAGCTCCTACGAGCAGTACTTC	CSARPSGASSYEQYF
.	TRBJ1-6	TRBV25-1	.	TGTGCCAGGAGTGACCCTAACGCCCCCCTCCACTTT	CARSDPNAPLHF
.	TRBJ1-6	TRBV15	many	TGTGCCACCAGCAGGGGACATGTGGATACACCCCTCCACTTT	CATSRGHVDTPLHF
.	TRBJ1-2	TRBV6-5	.	TGTGCCAGCAGCGGGCAACAGGGATATGGCTACACCTTC	CASSGQQGYGYTF
.	TRBJ1-5	TRBV4-1	few	TGCGCCAGCAGCCAAGATCTCATTCAGCCCCAGCATTTT	CASSQDLIQPQHF
TRBD1	TRBJ1-1	TRBV7-3	.	TGTGCCAGCAGCTCGGTTCAGGGGGCACCAGCTTTCTTT	CASSSVQGAPAFF
.	TRBJ2-2	TRBV6-5	few	TGTGCCAGCAGTTACTCTGGCTACACCGGGGAGCTGTTTTTT	CASSYSGYTGELFF
TRBD1	TRBJ2-3	TRBV9	.	TGTGCCAGCAGCGTAGGGCAGGGGGTCCACAATGAGCAGTATTTT	CASSVGQGVHNEQYF
TRBD1	TRBJ2-7	TRBV27	many	TGTGCCAGCCGATTACGACAGGGGGTCTCCTACGAGCAGTACTTC	CASRLRQGVSYEQYF
.	TRBJ1-3	TRBV5-5	many	TGTGCCAGCAGCCCCCGGGAGGGACCCCCTAGCTCTGGAAACACCATATATTTT	CASSPREGPPSSGNTIYF
.	TRBJ1-1	TRBV10-1	few	TGCGCCAGCAATCCCGGGAACACTGAAGCTTTCTTT	CASNPGNTEAFF
.	TRBJ1-1	TRBV12-3/TRBV12-4	many	TGTGCCAGCACCTGGACGGCGGGTAGTTATGACACTGAAGCTTTCTTT	CASTWTAGSYDTEAFF
.	TRBJ2-1	TRBV24-1	.	TGTGCCACCAGTGATCTGGGATCCATCAAGGGCGAGCAGTTCTTC	CATSDLGSIKGEQFF
.	TRBJ2-7	TRBV6-5	many	TGTGCCAGCAGCGGCCGGAGGCAGGGGTTGAGCTACGAGCAGTACTTC	CASSGRRQGLSYEQYF
TRBD2	TRBJ2-5	TRBV15	many	TGTGCCACCAGCAGAGCGGGAGGAGTGCGGGAGACCCAGTACTTC	CATSRAGGVRETQYF
TRBD1	TRBJ2-3	TRBV15	.	TGTGCCACCAGCAGGGATATATGGCAGGGGGCGCGGGTGGGAGCAGATACGCAGTATTTT	CATSRDIWQGARVGADTQYF
TRBD1	TRBJ1-1	TRBV6-6	many	TGTGCCAGCACCGGACAGGGAACCACTGAAGCTTTCTTT	CASTGQGTTEAFF
.	TRBJ2-3	TRBV6-1	.	TGTGCCAGCATCCGGGGCCCTGATACGCAGTATTTT	CASIRGPDTQYF
TRBD2	TRBJ2-7	TRBV12-5	.	TGTGCCAGCAGTTCCCTATGGACTAGCGGGAAGTTCTCCTACGAGCAGTACTTC	CASSSLWTSGKFSYEQYF
.	TRBJ1-5	TRBV24-1	many	TGTGCCACCAGTGAATATAGCAATCAGCCCCAGCATTTT	CATSEYSNQPQHF
.	TRBJ2-1	TRBV11-3	few	TGTGCCAGCAGCTTTGGGGAGAGCTCCTACAATGAGCAGTTCTTC	CASSFGESSYNEQFF
.	TRBJ2-7	TRBV12-3/TRBV12-4	many	TGTGCCAGCAGTTTAAGGGGAGGTATTACCTACGAGCAGTACTTC	CASSLRGGITYEQYF
TRBD2	TRBJ2-6	TRBV28	.	TGTGCCAGCAGCGGGACTAGCTCTGGGGCCAACGTCCTGACTTTC	CASSGTSSGANVLTF
TRBD1	TRBJ2-2	TRBV9	few	TGTGCCAGCAGCGTGGGACAGGGGAACACCGGGGAGCTGTTTTTT	CASSVGQGNTGELFF
TRBD1	TRBJ1-2	TRBV12-3/TRBV12-4	many	TGTGCCAGCAGTTCGGACAGGGCGGTTGGCTACACCTTC	CASSSDRAVGYTF
.	TRBJ1-5	TRBV5-1	once	.	CASSPWGGDEKLFFGSGTQHF
.	TRBJ2-7	TRBV2	few	TGTGCCAGCAGTGTAGGGGTAAGCGAGCAGTACTTC	CASSVGVSEQYF
.	TRBJ1-5	TRBV6-5	.	TGTGCCAGCAGTGAGTCCACCCGGCTCAATCAGCCCCAGCATTTT	CASSESTRLNQPQHF
.	TRBJ1-5	TRBV19	once	TGTGCCAGTAGCTTCACCACAGGGTTTTATCAGCCCCAGCATTTT	CASSFTTGFYQPQHF
.	TRBJ1-2	TRBV19	.	TGTGCCAGTGCCCGAGGACAGCTTGATGGCTACACCTTC	CASARGQLDGYTF
.	TRBJ1-2	TRBV4-1	few	TGCGCCAGCAGCCAAGGGGGACACTACTATGGCTACACCTTC	CASSQGGHYYGYTF
TRBD1	TRBJ2-7	TRBV19	.	TGTGCCAGTAGTACCGGGACAGGGGTTGGCTACGAGCAGTACTTC	CASSTGTGVGYEQYF
.	TRBJ1-1	TRBV30	many	TGTGCCTGGAGTGTCGAGGGGGCTGAAGCTTTCTTT	CAWSVEGAEAFF
.	TRBJ1-5	TRBV28	many	TGTGCCAGCAGTTTAGGGGGAAGACGGGGAAATCAGCCCCAGCATTTT	CASSLGGRRGNQPQHF
.	TRBJ2-3	TRBV19	many	TGTGCCAGTTCTACTGGGGAGGGCACAGATACGCAGTATTTT	CASSTGEGTDTQYF